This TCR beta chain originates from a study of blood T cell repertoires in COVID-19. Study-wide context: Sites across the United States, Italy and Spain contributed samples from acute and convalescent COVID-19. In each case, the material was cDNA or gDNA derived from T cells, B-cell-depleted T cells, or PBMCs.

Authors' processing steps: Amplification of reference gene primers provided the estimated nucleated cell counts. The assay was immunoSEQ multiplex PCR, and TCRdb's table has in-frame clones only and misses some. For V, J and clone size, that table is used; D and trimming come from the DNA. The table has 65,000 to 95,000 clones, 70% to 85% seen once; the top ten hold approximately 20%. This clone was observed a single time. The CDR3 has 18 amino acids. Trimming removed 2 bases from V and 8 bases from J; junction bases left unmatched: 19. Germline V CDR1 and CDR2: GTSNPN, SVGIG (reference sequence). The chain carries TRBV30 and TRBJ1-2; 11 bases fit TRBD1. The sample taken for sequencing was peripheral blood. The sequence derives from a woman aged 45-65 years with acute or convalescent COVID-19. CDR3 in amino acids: CAWSRDRLGQGAMRGYTF. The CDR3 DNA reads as TGTGCCTGGAGTCGCGACCGCCTAGGACAGGGGGCAATGCGGGGCTACACCTTC.